One and the same sample provided the 14 T cell receptor beta chains below, sequenced in a study of patients and donors after allogeneic stem cell transplantation. TCRdb ran MiXCR on the RT-PCR reads and lists one entry per CDR3 protein. The table records about 960,000 distinct CDR3 sequences, approximately 18% of them present only once. Sequencing used blood, either unsorted or a sorted T cell fraction (not recorded which). These TCRs come from a human donor who was either an allogeneic HSCT recipient or a stem cell or donor lymphocyte infusion donor (not recorded which). It is not recorded whose cells these are; they may come from a transplant donor.

This clonotype was detected only a few times. The chain uses TRBV7-9 and TRBJ1-5, with D tentatively TRBD1 (6 bases). V lost 7 bases to trimming and J lost 5 bases, with 21 bases between them. Germline V gene data show CDR1 as SEHNR and CDR2 as FQNEAQ (reference sequence). CDR3 length: 16 residues. The CDR3 loop reads CASIVPRRDNHQPQHF. The CDR3 bases are TGTGCCAGCATCGTGCCCAGGAGGGACAACCATCAGCCCCAGCATTTT.

This clonotype was seen repeatedly, ten times or more. V and J are TRBV12-3 or TRBV12-4 and TRBJ2-1; 7 bases align to TRBD2. J gave up 9 bases and V 3 bases, and 11 bases lay outside the gene matches. The CDR3 totals 15 residues. The CDR3 sequence is CASSFRAGVGIEQFF. CDR3 sequence (DNA): TGTGCCAGCAGTTTTCGGGCGGGAGTGGGAATTGAGCAGTTCTTC.

The CDR3 DNA reads TGTGCCTGGAGTTTAAAAGGGGGGGCGGAAGCTTTCTTT. Encoded protein: CAWSLKGGAEAFF. This rearrangement joins TRBV30 to TRBJ1-1, with a weak D call TRBD1 (6 bases). V shed 2 bases and J shed 8 bases, with 15 bases lying between them. CDR3 length: 13 amino acids. Germline V gives CDR1 GTSNPN, CDR2 SVGIG (reference sequence).

This clonotype was counted at least ten times. The chain joins TRBV9 to TRBJ2-3; D tentatively fits TRBD1 or TRBD2 (5 bases each). This CDR3 is 14 amino acids long. V was shortened by 4 bases and J by 6 bases, with 15 bases between the two germline ends. Germline V gives CDR1 SGDLS, CDR2 YYNGEE. The CDR3 is CASSLGTRSDTQYF. CDR3 DNA sequence: TGTGCCAGCAGCTTAGGGACCCGCTCGGATACGCAGTATTTT.

This sequence joins TRBV27 and TRBJ2-5; 7 bases are a match to TRBD1. Germline-derived CDR1 and CDR2 are MNHEY and SMNVEV (reference sequence). Trimming at V came to 1 base and at J to 5 bases, leaving 7 bases not matched to a gene. The CDR3 is 15 amino acids. The CDR3 loop reads CASSLFGTRGETQYF. In nucleotides, the CDR3 is TGTGCCAGCAGTTTATTCGGTACCAGGGGGGAGACCCAGTACTTC.

J is TRBJ2-7 and V is TRBV7-2; possibly TRBD1 or TRBD2 for D (5 bases each). This CDR3 has 15 amino acids. V was shortened by 4 bases and J by 2 bases, with 15 bases between the two germline ends. In germline, CDR1 is SGHTA, CDR2 FQGNSA. This chain's CDR3 is CASSSYTGPPYEQYF. In DNA, the CDR3 is TGTGCCAGCAGCTCCTACACGGGACCGCCCTACGAGCAGTACTTC.

The rearrangement joins TRBV18 to TRBJ2-1, with D perhaps matching TRBD2 (5 bases). Germline assignment: CDR1 KGHSH and CDR2 LQKENI. The CDR3 is 19 residues long. The ends were cut back, 3 bases at V and 2 bases at J, with 23 bases in the middle. In DNA form, the CDR3 reads TGTGCCAGCTCACCTCATCGCCTTACTAGAACTGGCACCTACAATGAGCAGTTCTTC. Its protein is CASSPHRLTRTGTYNEQFF.

This clonotype was seen many times. This rearrangement joins TRBV12-3 or TRBV12-4 to TRBJ1-1; D remains unclear. This CDR3 is 14 amino acids long. V was shortened by 4 bases and J by 0 bases, with 9 bases between the two germline ends. In nucleotides, the CDR3 is TGTGCCAGCAGTTATGATAGCGTGAACACTGAAGCTTTCTTT. Residues: CASSYDSVNTEAFF.

V gene TRBV7-8 combines with J gene TRBJ2-7, with D possibly TRBD2 on 6 matching bases. Germline CDR1 SGHVS, CDR2 FQNEAQ. With 8 bases removed from V and 3 bases from J, the gap between germline ends came to 23 bases. There are 16 residues in the CDR3. The CDR3 here is CASGSKLAVDGYEQYF. The CDR3 DNA sequence: TGTGCCAGCGGGTCGAAGTTAGCGGTCGATGGCTACGAGCAGTACTTC.

The V gene is TRBV12-5, the J gene TRBJ1-5; a possible D gene is TRBD1 (6 bases). Per the germline V gene, CDR1 is LGHNT and CDR2 is FRNRAP. The CDR3 loop spans 19 amino acids. V was trimmed by 0 bases and J by 6 bases, leaving 24 bases between them. The CDR3 is CASGLVRTLQGNFSQPQHF. CDR3 coding DNA: TGTGCTAGTGGTTTGGTACGAACTCTACAGGGCAATTTTAGTCAGCCCCAGCATTTT.

Only a few counts were recorded for this clonotype. This chain uses TRBV27 with TRBJ2-2; 7 bases fit TRBD1. The CDR3 extends over 15 amino acids. With V trimmed by 6 bases and J by 0 bases, 4 bases remained unmatched. In germline, CDR1 is MNHEY, CDR2 SMNVEV (reference sequence). CDR3 DNA: TGTGCCAGCAGACAGGGGAATGCGAACACCGGGGAGCTGTTTTTT. It encodes CASRQGNANTGELFF.

The chain has TRBV5-1 and TRBJ2-3; D gene unclear. The CDR3 length is 13 residues. V was cut by 0 bases and J by 12 bases, with 14 bases left in between. The germline gives CDR1 SGHRS, CDR2 YFSETQ. The CDR3 DNA sequence: TGCGCCAGCAGCTTGGAATCCCGGAATCAACAGTATTTT. Translating gives CASSLESRNQQYF.

The rearrangement links TRBV27 to TRBJ1-5, with D uncertain. CDR3 size: 13 residues. V was pared by 2 bases and J by 6 bases, with 8 bases between. CDR1 is MNHEY and CDR2 is SMNVEV in the germline V gene (reference sequence). Here the CDR3 reads CASSLRRSQPQHF. CDR3 nucleotide sequence: TGTGCCAGCAGTTTAAGGAGGAGTCAGCCCCAGCATTTT.

This clonotype was picked up a small number of times. The chain carries TRBV7-8 and TRBJ2-7, with 12 bases matching TRBD2. The CDR3 has 16 amino acids. Germline lookup yields CDR1 SGHVS and CDR2 FQNEAQ. The junction had 6 bases not matched to a gene; V was cut back by 0 bases and J by 6 bases. CDR3 sequence reads: CASSLAGLAGGLEQYF. In DNA, the CDR3 is TGTGCCAGCAGCTTAGCGGGGCTAGCGGGAGGGCTCGAGCAGTACTTC.